This is a list of T cell receptor beta chains from one sample in a study of cytomegalovirus exposure and HLA in healthy donors. The method was immunoSEQ multiplex PCR; TCRdb's version includes in-frame clones alone and lacks a portion of them. In the table there are more than 110,000 clones, 75% of which are singletons. The sequencing sample was made of PBMCs. All receptors come from a man in his thirties or forties in good health and CMV-seronegative. The CDR3 runs from the conserved cysteine through the conserved F or W. Each record gives: D gene, clone size, V gene, J gene, CDR3 DNA, CDR3 protein. The D gene is left open where the match is weak. Part of the rows lack a size; the others show once, few, many or a class for expanded clones.

d_gene: TRBD1; abundance: NA; v_gene: TRBV27; j_gene: TRBJ1-5; CDR3nt: TGTGCCAGCAGGGCCGGGACAGTCAATCAGCCCCAGCATTTT; CDR3aa: CASRAGTVNQPQHF
d_gene: TRBD2; abundance: NA; v_gene: TRBV15; j_gene: TRBJ2-3; CDR3nt: TGTGCCACCAGCAAAGGACTAGCAGATACGCAGTATTTT; CDR3aa: CATSKGLADTQYF
d_gene: NA; abundance: NA; v_gene: TRBV28; j_gene: TRBJ2-7; CDR3nt: TGTGCCAGCAGTTTACGACAGGGAGGTCCCTACGAGCAGTACTTC; CDR3aa: CASSLRQGGPYEQYF
d_gene: TRBD1; abundance: few; v_gene: TRBV27; j_gene: TRBJ2-6; CDR3nt: TGTGCCAGCACACAGGGGGCCGGGGCCAACGTCCTGACTTTC; CDR3aa: CASTQGAGANVLTF
d_gene: NA; abundance: NA; v_gene: TRBV28; j_gene: TRBJ1-2; CDR3nt: TGTGCCAGCAATAAATTGGGGGCTCAGGGCTACACCTTC; CDR3aa: CASNKLGAQGYTF
d_gene: NA; abundance: NA; v_gene: TRBV11-2; j_gene: TRBJ2-3; CDR3nt: TGTGCCAGCAGCTTCATGGCGGGGGCGGGGGATACGCAGTATTTT; CDR3aa: CASSFMAGAGDTQYF
d_gene: NA; abundance: NA; v_gene: TRBV5-1; j_gene: TRBJ2-5; CDR3nt: TGCGCCAGCAGCTTGGGCCTGGGCGAGACCCAGTACTTC; CDR3aa: CASSLGLGETQYF
d_gene: TRBD1; abundance: few; v_gene: TRBV28; j_gene: TRBJ1-2; CDR3nt: TGTGCCAGCAGTCAAACCACAGGGGCCGGCTACACCTTC; CDR3aa: CASSQTTGAGYTF
d_gene: TRBD1; abundance: NA; v_gene: TRBV28; j_gene: TRBJ1-5; CDR3nt: TGTGCCAGCAGTTTGCGACAGGGGATTCAGCCCCAGCATTTT; CDR3aa: CASSLRQGIQPQHF
d_gene: NA; abundance: few; v_gene: TRBV2; j_gene: TRBJ1-6; CDR3nt: TGTGCCAGCAGTGAAGAGGGACCCGTAGCGGGTTCACCCCTCCACTTT; CDR3aa: CASSEEGPVAGSPLHF
d_gene: NA; abundance: NA; v_gene: TRBV5-1; j_gene: TRBJ2-2; CDR3nt: TGCGCCAGCAGCTTCCGACAGGTCGACACCGGGGAGCTGTTTTTT; CDR3aa: CASSFRQVDTGELFF
d_gene: TRBD1; abundance: NA; v_gene: TRBV10-3; j_gene: TRBJ2-7; CDR3nt: TGTGCCATCAGTGAGTTTCTCAGGACAGGGGAAAGAAACGAGCAGTACTTC; CDR3aa: CAISEFLRTGERNEQYF
d_gene: NA; abundance: NA; v_gene: TRBV2; j_gene: TRBJ2-7; CDR3nt: TGTGCCAGCAATCGGCAGGCGGGCTACGAGCAGTACTTC; CDR3aa: CASNRQAGYEQYF
d_gene: NA; abundance: NA; v_gene: TRBV28; j_gene: TRBJ2-3; CDR3nt: TGTGCCATCCTGGACAGACTCTCAACAGATACGCAGTATTTT; CDR3aa: CAILDRLSTDTQYF
d_gene: NA; abundance: NA; v_gene: TRBV5-1; j_gene: TRBJ2-3; CDR3nt: TGCGCCAGCAGCCTGGGGCCGAGGGCTAGCACAGATACGCAGTATTTT; CDR3aa: CASSLGPRASTDTQYF
d_gene: TRBD1; abundance: once; v_gene: TRBV5-5; j_gene: TRBJ1-5; CDR3nt: TGTGCCAGCAGCGGGACAGGGGGCACTCAGCCCCAGCATTTT; CDR3aa: CASSGTGGTQPQHF
d_gene: NA; abundance: NA; v_gene: TRBV9; j_gene: TRBJ2-3; CDR3nt: TGTGCCAGCAGCGCCCCGACTAGATCAGATACGCAGTATTTT; CDR3aa: CASSAPTRSDTQYF
d_gene: TRBD2; abundance: NA; v_gene: TRBV11-3; j_gene: TRBJ2-2; CDR3nt: TGTGCCAGCAGCTTTCGGCTAGCGGGGGAACCGAACACCGGGGAGCTGTTTTTT; CDR3aa: CASSFRLAGEPNTGELFF
d_gene: TRBD1; abundance: NA; v_gene: TRBV27; j_gene: TRBJ1-4; CDR3nt: TGTGCCAGCAGGACAGGGGGCGCGAATGAAAAACTGTTTTTT; CDR3aa: CASRTGGANEKLFF
d_gene: NA; abundance: few; v_gene: TRBV11-2; j_gene: TRBJ2-1; CDR3nt: TGTGCCAGCAGCTTTGGACTATACAATGAGCAGTTCTTC; CDR3aa: CASSFGLYNEQFF
d_gene: TRBD1; abundance: NA; v_gene: TRBV27; j_gene: TRBJ1-2; CDR3nt: TGTGCCAGCAGTTCCCTCGACGGACACAGGGGGCTGGGTGGCTACACCTTC; CDR3aa: CASSSLDGHRGLGGYTF
d_gene: TRBD1; abundance: NA; v_gene: TRBV6-1; j_gene: TRBJ2-7; CDR3nt: TGTGCCAGCAGTGTTTTGGGGACAGCGATCTACGAGCAGTACTTC; CDR3aa: CASSVLGTAIYEQYF
d_gene: NA; abundance: NA; v_gene: TRBV19; j_gene: TRBJ1-2; CDR3nt: TGTGCCAGTAAAGTCCAACCGGCGGCTAACTATGGCTACACCTTC; CDR3aa: CASKVQPAANYGYTF
d_gene: TRBD2; abundance: NA; v_gene: TRBV5-1; j_gene: TRBJ2-1; CDR3nt: TGCGCCAGCAGCTTCATGACTAGCGGATCCTACAATGAGCAGTTCTTC; CDR3aa: CASSFMTSGSYNEQFF
d_gene: TRBD2; abundance: NA; v_gene: TRBV5-4; j_gene: TRBJ2-6; CDR3nt: TGTGCCAGCAGCTTGGGGGGGGGTAATGGGGCCAACGGCCTGACTTTC; CDR3aa: CASSLGGGNGANGLTF
d_gene: NA; abundance: NA; v_gene: TRBV18; j_gene: TRBJ2-5; CDR3nt: TGTGCCAGCTCTGGGGCAGGGAAAGAGACCCAGTACTTC; CDR3aa: CASSGAGKETQYF
d_gene: NA; abundance: few; v_gene: TRBV6-5; j_gene: TRBJ1-4; CDR3nt: TGTGCCAGCAGCCTCAGAACAACTAATGAAAAACTGTTTTTT; CDR3aa: CASSLRTTNEKLFF
d_gene: TRBD1; abundance: NA; v_gene: TRBV19; j_gene: TRBJ1-1; CDR3nt: TGTGCCAGTAGTGTAAACAGGGGACTTTTCGCTGAAGCTTTCTTT; CDR3aa: CASSVNRGLFAEAFF
d_gene: TRBD2; abundance: NA; v_gene: TRBV9; j_gene: TRBJ2-5; CDR3nt: TGTGCCAGCAGCGTAGGAAACCCCGGGAGGTTCGGGGAGACCCAGTACTTC; CDR3aa: CASSVGNPGRFGETQYF
d_gene: TRBD1; abundance: NA; v_gene: TRBV6-1; j_gene: TRBJ1-5; CDR3nt: TGTGCCAGCAGTGAACGGGGGACAGCTACGGGCAATCAGCCCCAGCATTTT; CDR3aa: CASSERGTATGNQPQHF
d_gene: NA; abundance: once; v_gene: TRBV6-6; j_gene: TRBJ2-7; CDR3nt: TGTGCCAGCAGACTAGACTGGAGCTCCTACGAGCAGTACTTC; CDR3aa: CASRLDWSSYEQYF
d_gene: NA; abundance: once; v_gene: TRBV30; j_gene: TRBJ1-1; CDR3nt: TGTGCCTGGAGTGTACTATACACTGAAGCTTTCTTT; CDR3aa: CAWSVLYTEAFF
d_gene: NA; abundance: NA; v_gene: TRBV5-1; j_gene: TRBJ1-1; CDR3nt: TGCGCCAGCAGCTTAATTTTAGCCGCTGAAGCTTTCTTT; CDR3aa: CASSLILAAEAFF
d_gene: NA; abundance: NA; v_gene: TRBV18; j_gene: TRBJ2-1; CDR3nt: TGTGCCAGCTCACCAAACCTAGTGCCCACGGCGGATGAGCAGTTCTTC; CDR3aa: CASSPNLVPTADEQFF
d_gene: TRBD1; abundance: NA; v_gene: TRBV4-1; j_gene: TRBJ1-5; CDR3nt: TGCGCCAGCAGCCAAGAGCCAGGGGGGAATCAGCCCCAGCATTTT; CDR3aa: CASSQEPGGNQPQHF
d_gene: TRBD1; abundance: NA; v_gene: TRBV7-9; j_gene: TRBJ1-2; CDR3nt: TGTGCCAGCAGCGTATCAGGGGGAGGCTACACCTTC; CDR3aa: CASSVSGGGYTF
d_gene: NA; abundance: few; v_gene: TRBV6-1; j_gene: TRBJ1-5; CDR3nt: TGTGCCAGCAGTGAACTTGCGACCGGGCGGGGCCGCAATCAGCCCCAGCATTTT; CDR3aa: CASSELATGRGRNQPQHF
d_gene: NA; abundance: NA; v_gene: TRBV7-3; j_gene: TRBJ2-2; CDR3nt: TGTGCCACCTCCAAGAGGGACACAAAGAACACCGGGGAGCTGTTTTTT; CDR3aa: CATSKRDTKNTGELFF
d_gene: NA; abundance: NA; v_gene: TRBV6-5; j_gene: TRBJ1-3; CDR3nt: TGTGCCAGCAGTACAGGACAGTCATCTGGAAACACCATATATTTT; CDR3aa: CASSTGQSSGNTIYF
d_gene: NA; abundance: NA; v_gene: TRBV9; j_gene: TRBJ1-1; CDR3nt: TGTGCCAGCAGCTCCGCCGGGACAAAGAACACTGAAGCTTTCTTT; CDR3aa: CASSSAGTKNTEAFF